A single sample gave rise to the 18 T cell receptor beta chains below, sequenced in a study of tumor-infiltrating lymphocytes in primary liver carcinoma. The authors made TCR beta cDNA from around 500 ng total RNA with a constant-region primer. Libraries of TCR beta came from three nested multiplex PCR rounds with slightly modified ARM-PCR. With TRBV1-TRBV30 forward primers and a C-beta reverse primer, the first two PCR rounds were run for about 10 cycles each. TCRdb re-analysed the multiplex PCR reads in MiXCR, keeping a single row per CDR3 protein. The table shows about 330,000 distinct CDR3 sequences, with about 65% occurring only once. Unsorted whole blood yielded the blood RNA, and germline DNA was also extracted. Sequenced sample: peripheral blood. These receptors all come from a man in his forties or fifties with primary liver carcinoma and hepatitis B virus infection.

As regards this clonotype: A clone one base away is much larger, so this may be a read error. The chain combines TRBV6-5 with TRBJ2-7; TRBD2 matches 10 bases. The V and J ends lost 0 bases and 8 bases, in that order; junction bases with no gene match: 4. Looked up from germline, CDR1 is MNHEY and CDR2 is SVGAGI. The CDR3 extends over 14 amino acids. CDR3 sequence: CASSYSVLAGKQYF. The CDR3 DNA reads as TGTGCCAGCAGTTACTCGGTACTAGCGGGAAAGCAGTACTTC.

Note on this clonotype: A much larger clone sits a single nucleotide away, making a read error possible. CDR3 amino acids: CASSGALGQRTHEHYF. The CDR3 DNA reads as TGTGCCAGCAGTGGGGCTCTGGGGCAGCGGACGCACGAGCATTACTTC. V usage is TRBV6-1 and J usage is TRBJ2-7; D is perhaps TRBD1 or TRBD2 (5 bases each). CDR3 length equals 16 residues. Germline V gene data show CDR1 as MNHNS and CDR2 as SASEGT.

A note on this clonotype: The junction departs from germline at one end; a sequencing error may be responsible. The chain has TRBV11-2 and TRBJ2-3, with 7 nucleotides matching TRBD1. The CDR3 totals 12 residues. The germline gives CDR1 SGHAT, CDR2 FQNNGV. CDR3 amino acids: CARSSEQGTQYF. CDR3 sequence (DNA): TGCGCCCGCAGCTCCGAACAGGGGACGCAATATTTT.

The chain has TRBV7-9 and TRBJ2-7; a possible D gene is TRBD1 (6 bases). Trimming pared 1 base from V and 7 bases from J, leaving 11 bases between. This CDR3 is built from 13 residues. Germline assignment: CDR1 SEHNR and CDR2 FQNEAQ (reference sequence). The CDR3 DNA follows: TGTGCCAGCAGCTTAGGGGCCAGGGGAGAGCAGTACTTC. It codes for CASSLGARGEQYF.

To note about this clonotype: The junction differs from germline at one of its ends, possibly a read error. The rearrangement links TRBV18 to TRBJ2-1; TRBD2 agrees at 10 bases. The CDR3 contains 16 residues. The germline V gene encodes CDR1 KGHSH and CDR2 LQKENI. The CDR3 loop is CASLPPVGLAVNEQFF. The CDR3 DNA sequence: TGTGCCAGCTTACCACCGGTCGGACTAGCGGTGAATGAGCAGTTCTTC.

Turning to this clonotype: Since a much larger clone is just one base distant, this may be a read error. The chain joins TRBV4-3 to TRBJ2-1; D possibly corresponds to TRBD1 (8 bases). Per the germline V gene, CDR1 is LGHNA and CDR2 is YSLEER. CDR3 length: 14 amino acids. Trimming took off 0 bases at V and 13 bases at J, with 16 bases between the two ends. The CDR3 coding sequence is TGCGCCAGCAGCCAAGACCACAGGGGGAGGGATCAGTTCTTC. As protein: CASSQDHRGRDQFF.

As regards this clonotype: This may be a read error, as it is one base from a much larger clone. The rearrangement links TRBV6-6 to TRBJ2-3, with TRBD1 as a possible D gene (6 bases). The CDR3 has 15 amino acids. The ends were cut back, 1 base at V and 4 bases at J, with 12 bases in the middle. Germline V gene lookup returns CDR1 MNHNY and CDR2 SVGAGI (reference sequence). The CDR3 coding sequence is TGTGCCAGCAGTTACTACAGGGTGTTTCCAGATACGCAGTATTTT. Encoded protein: CASSYYRVFPDTQYF.

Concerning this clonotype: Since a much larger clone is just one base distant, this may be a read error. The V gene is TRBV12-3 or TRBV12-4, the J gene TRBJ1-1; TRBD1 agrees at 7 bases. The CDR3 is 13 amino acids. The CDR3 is CASSHRGGTEVFF. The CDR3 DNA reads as TGTGCCAGCAGTCACAGGGGAGGCACTGAAGTTTTCTTT.

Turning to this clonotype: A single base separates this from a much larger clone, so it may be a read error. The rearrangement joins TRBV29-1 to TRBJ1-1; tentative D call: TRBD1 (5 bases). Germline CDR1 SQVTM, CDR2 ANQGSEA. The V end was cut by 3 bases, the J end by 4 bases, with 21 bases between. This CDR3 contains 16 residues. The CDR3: CSVDLSRGGLSTEAFF. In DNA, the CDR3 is TGCAGCGTTGATCTCTCGAGGGGAGGCCTGAGCACTGAAGCTTTCTTT.

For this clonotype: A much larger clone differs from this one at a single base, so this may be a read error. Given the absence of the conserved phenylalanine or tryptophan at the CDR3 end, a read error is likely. The CDR3 protein is CASPPNSGKNEQYL. Written as DNA, the CDR3 is TGTGCCAGCCCGCCAAATAGCGGGAAGAACGAGCAGTACTTA. The genes are TRBV6-1 and TRBJ2-7; TRBD2 matches at 8 bases. Unmatched junction bases numbered 11, after V lost 8 bases and J lost 5 bases. The CDR3 has 14 residues. Germline assignment: CDR1 MNHNS and CDR2 SASEGT.

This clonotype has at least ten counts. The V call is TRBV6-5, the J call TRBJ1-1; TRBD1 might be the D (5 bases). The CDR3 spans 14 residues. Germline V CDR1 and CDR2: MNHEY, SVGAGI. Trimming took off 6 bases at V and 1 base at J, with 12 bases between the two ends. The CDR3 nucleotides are TGTGCCAGCAGCCCCGGGGCCCAGAACACTGAAGCTTTCTTT. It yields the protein CASSPGAQNTEAFF.

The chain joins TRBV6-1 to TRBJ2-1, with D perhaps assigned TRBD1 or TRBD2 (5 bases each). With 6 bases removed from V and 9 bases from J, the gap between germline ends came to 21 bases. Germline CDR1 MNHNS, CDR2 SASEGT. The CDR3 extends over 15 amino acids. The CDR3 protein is CASSPRGRVSGEQFF. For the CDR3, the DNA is TGTGCCAGCAGCCCCCGGGGCAGGGTTTCGGGTGAGCAGTTCTTC.

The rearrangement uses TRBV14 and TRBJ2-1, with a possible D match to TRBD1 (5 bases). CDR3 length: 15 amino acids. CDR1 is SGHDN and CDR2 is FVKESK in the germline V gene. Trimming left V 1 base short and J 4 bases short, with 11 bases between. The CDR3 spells CASSQVRAYYNEQFF. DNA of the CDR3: TGTGCCAGCAGCCAAGTCAGGGCCTATTACAATGAGCAGTTCTTC.

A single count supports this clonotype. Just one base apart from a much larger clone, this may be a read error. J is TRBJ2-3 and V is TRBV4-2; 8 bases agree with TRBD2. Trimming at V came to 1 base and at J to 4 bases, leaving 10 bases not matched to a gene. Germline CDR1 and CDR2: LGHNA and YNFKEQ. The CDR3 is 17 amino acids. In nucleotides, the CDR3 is TGTGCCAGCAGCCAAGCGTCAGCGGGAGTTGCGGCAGATACGCAGTATTTT. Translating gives CASSQASAGVAADTQYF.

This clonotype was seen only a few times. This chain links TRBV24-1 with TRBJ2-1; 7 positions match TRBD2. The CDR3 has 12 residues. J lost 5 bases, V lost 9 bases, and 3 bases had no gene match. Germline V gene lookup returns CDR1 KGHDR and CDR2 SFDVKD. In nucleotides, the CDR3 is TGTGCCACCGGGACTACCCACAATGAGCAGTTCTTC. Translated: CATGTTHNEQFF.

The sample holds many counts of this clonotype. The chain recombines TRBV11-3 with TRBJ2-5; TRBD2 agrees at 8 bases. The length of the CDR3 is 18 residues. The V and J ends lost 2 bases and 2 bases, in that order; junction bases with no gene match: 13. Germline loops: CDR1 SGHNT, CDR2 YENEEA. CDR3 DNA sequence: TGTGCCAGCAGCTTAAAAGGGCGGGAGGAGGCCCCACAAGAGACCCAGTACTTC. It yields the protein CASSLKGREEAPQETQYF.

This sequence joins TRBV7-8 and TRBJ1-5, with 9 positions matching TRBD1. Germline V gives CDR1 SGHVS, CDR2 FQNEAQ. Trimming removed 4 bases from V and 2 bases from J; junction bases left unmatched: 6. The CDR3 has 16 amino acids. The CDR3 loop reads CASSSPDRGGNQPQHF. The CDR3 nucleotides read TGTGCCAGCAGCTCCCCCGACAGGGGGGGCAATCAGCCCCAGCATTTT.

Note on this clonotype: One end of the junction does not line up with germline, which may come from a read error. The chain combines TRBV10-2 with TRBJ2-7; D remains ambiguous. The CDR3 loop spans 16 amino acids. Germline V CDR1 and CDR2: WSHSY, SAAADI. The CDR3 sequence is CASNESGAMGSYEQYF. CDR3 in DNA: TGCGCCAGCAATGAGAGTGGCGCCATGGGCTCCTACGAGCAGTACTTC.